Listed below are T cell receptor beta chains from one sample, sequenced in a study of T cell changes during pregnancy in multiple sclerosis. The protocol was immunoSEQ multiplex PCR, while the TCRdb copy is restricted to in-frame clones and leaves out a portion. Among 37,000 or so clones, approximately 91% were seen once, and the ten largest hold approximately 0.37%. The sample consisted of CD4+ T cells from peripheral blood mononuclear cells, taken in the second trimester of pregnancy. These TCRs come from a female donor with multiple sclerosis, enrolled in a pregnancy study. Each CDR3 is given with its conserved first and last residue. The D gene is left open where the match is weak. A row's size may be missing; if present it is once, few, many or a size class.

V: TRBV6-1; J: TRBJ2-4; size: -; D: -; DNA: TGTGCCAGCAGTGAACCGGGACACCGAGCCAAAAACATTCAGTACTTC; CDR3: CASSEPGHRAKNIQYF
V: TRBV7-9; J: TRBJ2-7; size: once; D: TRBD1; DNA: TGTGCCAGCGCCCGGAGGACAGGGGACGAGCAGTACTTC; CDR3: CASARRTGDEQYF
V: TRBV19; J: TRBJ1-5; size: -; D: -; DNA: TGTGCCAGTAGGAACAGGGACCAGCCCCAGCATTTT; CDR3: CASRNRDQPQHF
V: TRBV6-7; J: TRBJ2-3; size: -; D: -; DNA: TGTGCCAGCAGTTCCTCAAAGGCTGAACTACGCACAGATACGCAGTATTTT; CDR3: CASSSSKAELRTDTQYF
V: TRBV7-9; J: TRBJ2-3; size: -; D: TRBD2; DNA: TGTGCCAGCAGCTCCTCTAGCGGGGGACGAGTTACAGATACGCAGTATTTT; CDR3: CASSSSSGGRVTDTQYF
V: TRBV27; J: TRBJ1-2; size: -; D: TRBD1; DNA: TGTGCCAGCAGCCCCCGGGACAGGGCCTATGGCTACACCTTC; CDR3: CASSPRDRAYGYTF
V: TRBV7-9; J: TRBJ2-3; size: -; D: TRBD2; DNA: TGTGCCAGTAGGATTGTCCTTGGCGGGGGGAGCACAGATACGCAGTATTTT; CDR3: CASRIVLGGGSTDTQYF
V: TRBV19; J: TRBJ1-2; size: -; D: -; DNA: TGTGCCAGTAGTATGCGAGGGATTGTAAACTATGGCTACACCTTC; CDR3: CASSMRGIVNYGYTF
V: TRBV7-9; J: TRBJ2-7; size: -; D: -; DNA: TGTGCCAGCAGCCTCGAGAGAGGCTCCTACGAGCAGTACTTC; CDR3: CASSLERGSYEQYF
V: TRBV27; J: TRBJ2-3; size: -; D: TRBD2; DNA: TGTGCCAGCAGTTTAGGGACTAGTGTTGTGGATACGCAGTATTTT; CDR3: CASSLGTSVVDTQYF
V: TRBV30; J: TRBJ1-1; size: -; D: -; DNA: TGTGCCTGGATCGAGAGGGGGGGCAGGGGTACTGAAGCTTTCTTT; CDR3: CAWIERGGRGTEAFF
V: TRBV7-3; J: TRBJ1-1; size: -; D: TRBD1; DNA: TGTGCCAGCAGCTTAACGTCCCTGGGACAGGGGAACACTGAAGCTTTCTTT; CDR3: CASSLTSLGQGNTEAFF
V: TRBV6-1; J: TRBJ1-4; size: -; D: -; DNA: TGTGCCAGCAGTGAAGCGGGGGGGCAGAATGAAAAACTGTTTTTT; CDR3: CASSEAGGQNEKLFF
V: TRBV6-1; J: TRBJ1-2; size: -; D: -; DNA: TGTGCCAGCAGAAGCGGGGGGGACTATGGCTACACCTTC; CDR3: CASRSGGDYGYTF
V: TRBV20-1; J: TRBJ1-2; size: -; D: -; DNA: TGCAGTGCTGTGACAGGCTATGGCTACACCTTC; CDR3: CSAVTGYGYTF
V: TRBV19; J: TRBJ1-1; size: -; D: TRBD1; DNA: TGTGCCAGTAACCCCCGGACAGGGGAGAACACTGAAGCTTTCTTT; CDR3: CASNPRTGENTEAFF
V: TRBV7-9; J: TRBJ1-2; size: -; D: -; DNA: TGTGCCAGCAGCTACGGGAGACCAGCGCCCTATGGCTACACCTTC; CDR3: CASSYGRPAPYGYTF
V: TRBV20-1; J: TRBJ1-1; size: -; D: -; DNA: TGCAGTGCCATCGACATTGAAGCTTTCTTT; CDR3: CSAIDIEAFF
V: TRBV28; J: TRBJ1-2; size: few; D: TRBD1; DNA: TGTGCCAGCAGTTCGTCGACAGGGGGGAACTATGGCTACACCTTC; CDR3: CASSSSTGGNYGYTF
V: TRBV4-1; J: TRBJ1-4; size: -; D: TRBD1; DNA: TGCGCCAGCAGCCAGGGTGCAGGGGGCAATGAAAAACTGTTTTTT; CDR3: CASSQGAGGNEKLFF
V: TRBV6-6; J: TRBJ2-5; size: -; D: TRBD2; DNA: TGTGCCAGCAGTTACTCGTTAGCGGGAGACCAAGAGACCCAGTACTTC; CDR3: CASSYSLAGDQETQYF
V: TRBV7-8; J: TRBJ1-3; size: -; D: TRBD1; DNA: TGTGCCAGCAGCCTTAGGACAGGAGCCTCTGGAAACACCATATATTTT; CDR3: CASSLRTGASGNTIYF
V: TRBV13; J: TRBJ1-3; size: -; D: -; DNA: TGTGCCAGCAGGCCGGGACTAAAAAGCAACACCATATATTTT; CDR3: CASRPGLKSNTIYF
V: TRBV7-2; J: TRBJ1-2; size: -; D: -; DNA: TGTGCCAGCAGCTCTAGGGACACCCGGGCCTATGGCTACACCTTC; CDR3: CASSSRDTRAYGYTF
V: TRBV5-6; J: TRBJ1-1; size: -; D: -; DNA: TGTGCCAGCAGCTTTCCCGGGATGAACACTGAAGCTTTCTTT; CDR3: CASSFPGMNTEAFF
V: TRBV19; J: TRBJ1-2; size: -; D: -; DNA: TGTGCCAGTAGTATAGAAGTGACAGTCGGTGGCTACACCTTC; CDR3: CASSIEVTVGGYTF
V: TRBV7-2; J: TRBJ2-3; size: -; D: TRBD2; DNA: TGTGCCAGCAGCCAAAGCGGGGCCGAAACAGATACGCAGTATTTT; CDR3: CASSQSGAETDTQYF
V: TRBV7-6; J: TRBJ1-1; size: -; D: TRBD1; DNA: TGTGCCAGCAGCTTAGTTGAGGGGGCAGGCACTGAAGCTTTCTTT; CDR3: CASSLVEGAGTEAFF
V: TRBV6-6; J: TRBJ1-5; size: -; D: -; DNA: TGTGCCAGCAGCGTTCGACAGGGCAATCAGCCCCAGCATTTT; CDR3: CASSVRQGNQPQHF
V: TRBV11-1; J: TRBJ1-1; size: -; D: TRBD1; DNA: TGTGCCAGCAGCTTATTCCGGGACAGGGACAATGAAGCTTTCTTT; CDR3: CASSLFRDRDNEAFF
V: TRBV29-1; J: TRBJ1-4; size: -; D: -; DNA: TGCAGCGTTGCAGCGCCTAATGAAAAACTGTTTTTT; CDR3: CSVAAPNEKLFF
V: TRBV6-6; J: TRBJ2-1; size: -; D: -; DNA: TGTGCCAGCAGTTACTCGATGTCCGCGGGACTCAATGAGCAGTTCTTC; CDR3: CASSYSMSAGLNEQFF
V: TRBV5-1; J: TRBJ2-3; size: -; D: -; DNA: TGCGCCAGCAGACGAGACCCCACACTAGTAAGGCCAGATACGCAGTATTTT; CDR3: CASRRDPTLVRPDTQYF
V: TRBV5-1; J: TRBJ2-7; size: -; D: TRBD2; DNA: TGCGCCAGCAGCTTGGCCTGGACTAGTTTGGACGAGCAGTACTTC; CDR3: CASSLAWTSLDEQYF
V: TRBV7-2; J: TRBJ2-5; size: -; D: TRBD2; DNA: TGTGCCAGCGGAACGGGACTAGTAGGAACCCAGTACTTC; CDR3: CASGTGLVGTQYF
V: TRBV5-1; J: TRBJ1-1; size: -; D: TRBD1; DNA: TGCGCCAGCAGCTTAGCCGGTCTGACAGGGGCGAACACTGAAGCTTTCTTT; CDR3: CASSLAGLTGANTEAFF